Presented here are 9 T cell receptor beta chains from one specimen sequenced in a study of Graves' ophthalmopathy and Graves' hyperthyroidism. Scientists amplified the TCR beta CDR3 regions from RNA transcripts. HTBI primers were employed in first-round RT-PCR, then a second-round multiplex PCR followed. TCRdb passed the multiplex PCR reads through MiXCR, listing each CDR3 protein once. The sample holds about 210,000 distinct CDR3 sequences, about 32% seen once. Sequenced material: peripheral blood. These TCRs come from a man aged 50 to 59 with Graves' ophthalmopathy.

The chain links TRBV10-3 to TRBJ1-1, with D hard to call. Germline CDR1 ENHRY, CDR2 SYGVKD. Trimming left V 8 bases short and J 4 bases short, with 8 bases between. The CDR3 extends over 11 amino acids. CDR3: CAIGYSTEAFF. CDR3 sequence (DNA): TGTGCCATCGGCTACTCCACTGAAGCTTTCTTT.

The V gene is TRBV27, the J gene TRBJ1-6, with D possibly matching TRBD1 (5 bases). V was shortened by 6 bases and J by 7 bases, with 19 bases between the two germline ends. Per the germline V gene, CDR1 is MNHEY and CDR2 is SMNVEV (reference sequence). This CDR3 has 16 amino acids. CDR3 loop: CASSTWRGRVNSPLHF. CDR3 in DNA: TGTGCCAGCAGCACCTGGCGGGGCAGGGTAAATTCACCCCTCCACTTT.

The chain employs TRBV12-3 or TRBV12-4 and TRBJ1-6; 9 nucleotides agree with TRBD1. The CDR3 sequence is 15 residues long. The V and J ends lost 5 bases and 6 bases, in that order; junction bases with no gene match: 5. The CDR3 spells CASSLLDRGNSPLHF. The CDR3 DNA reads TGTGCCAGCAGTCTATTGGACAGGGGTAATTCACCCCTCCACTTT.

This clonotype was detected many times. The chain links TRBV7-8 to TRBJ2-6; D remains ambiguous. Germline V gene data show CDR1 as SGHVS and CDR2 as FQNEAQ. V was trimmed by 2 bases and J by 0 bases, leaving 5 bases between them. This CDR3 spans 15 amino acids. The CDR3 sequence is CASSLWTSGANVLTF. CDR3 in DNA: TGTGCCAGCAGCTTATGGACCTCTGGGGCCAACGTCCTGACTTTC. The full variable domain, in which reference TRBV7-8 and TRBJ2-6 provide the parts outside the CDR3, is GAGVSQSPRYKVAKRGQDVALRCDPISGHVSLFWYQQALGQGPEFLTYFQNEAQLDKSGLPSDRFFAERPEGSVSTLKIQRTQQEDSAVYLCASSLWTSGANVLTFGAGSRLTVL.

This sequence joins TRBV6-2 or TRBV6-3 and TRBJ2-7; 9 bases align to TRBD1. V lost 6 bases and J lost 11; bases outside the gene matches: 5. The CDR3 covers 11 residues. In germline, CDR1 is MNHEY, CDR2 SVGEGT. The CDR3 sequence is CASRRTGGEYF. CDR3 DNA: TGTGCCAGCAGAAGAACAGGGGGCGAGTACTTC.

The sample holds many counts of this clonotype. The chain employs TRBV7-2 and TRBJ2-7, with a weak D call TRBD1 (5 bases). Trimming shortened V by 3 bases and J by 0 bases, and 12 bases separated the two germline ends. The germline gives CDR1 SGHTA, CDR2 FQGNSA. This CDR3 is built from 15 residues. CDR3 in DNA: TGTGCCAGCAGCTTTGCACAGGTTATCTCCTACGAGCAGTACTTC. As protein: CASSFAQVISYEQYF.

This sequence joins TRBV6-5 and TRBJ2-5; 7 bases line up with TRBD1. CDR3 length equals 14 residues. Trimming cost V 4 bases and J 7 bases; bases outside gene matches: 9. Germline CDR1 reads MNHEY; CDR2 reads SVGAGI. The CDR3 DNA reads TGTGCCAGCAGTTCGACAGGGCAAAAAGGGACCCAGTACTTC. Protein sequence: CASSSTGQKGTQYF.

V is TRBV12-3 or TRBV12-4 and J is TRBJ1-1; TRBD1 might be the D (5 bases). The CDR3 sequence is 13 residues long. Trimming shortened V by 7 bases and J by 3 bases, and 12 bases separated the two germline ends. The CDR3 protein is CASTRGGDTEAFF. CDR3 bases: TGTGCCAGCACCCGGGGAGGGGACACTGAAGCTTTCTTT.

The chain has TRBV18 and TRBJ1-1; D possibly corresponds to TRBD1 (5 bases). Germline lookup yields CDR1 KGHSH and CDR2 LQKENI. CDR3 length equals 13 residues. The V end was cut by 3 bases, the J end by 3 bases, with 8 bases between. CDR3 residues: CASSPLGDTEAFF. CDR3 coding DNA: TGTGCCAGCTCACCGTTAGGGGACACTGAAGCTTTCTTT.